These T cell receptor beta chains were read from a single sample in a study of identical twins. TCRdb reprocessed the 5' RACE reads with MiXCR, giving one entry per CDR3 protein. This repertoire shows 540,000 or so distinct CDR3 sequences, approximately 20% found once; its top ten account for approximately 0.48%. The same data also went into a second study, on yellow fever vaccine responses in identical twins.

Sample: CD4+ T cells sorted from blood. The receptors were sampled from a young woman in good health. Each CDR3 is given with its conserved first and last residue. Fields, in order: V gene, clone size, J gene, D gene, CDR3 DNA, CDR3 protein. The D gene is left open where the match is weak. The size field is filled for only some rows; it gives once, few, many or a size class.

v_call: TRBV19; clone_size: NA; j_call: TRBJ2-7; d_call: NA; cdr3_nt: TGTGCCAGTAGTATAGGTCATACCTACGAGCAGTACTTC; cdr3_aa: CASSIGHTYEQYF
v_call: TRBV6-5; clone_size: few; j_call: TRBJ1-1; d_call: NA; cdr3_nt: TGTGCCAGCAGTTCTCAGGTGTCTGAAGCTTTCTTT; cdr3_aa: CASSSQVSEAFF
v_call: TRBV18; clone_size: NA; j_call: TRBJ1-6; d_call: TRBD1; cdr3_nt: TGTGCCAGCTCACCCTCGGGACAGGGTGACTCACCCCTCCACTTT; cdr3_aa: CASSPSGQGDSPLHF
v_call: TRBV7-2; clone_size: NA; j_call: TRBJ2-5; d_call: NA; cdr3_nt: TGTGCCAGCAGCTTAGGGGGGATCGGGGAGACCCAGTACTTC; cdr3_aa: CASSLGGIGETQYF
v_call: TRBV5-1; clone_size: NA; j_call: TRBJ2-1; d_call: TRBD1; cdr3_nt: TGCGCCAGCAGCCCCCGGGACAGGGGGACAAATGAGCAGTTCTTC; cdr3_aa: CASSPRDRGTNEQFF
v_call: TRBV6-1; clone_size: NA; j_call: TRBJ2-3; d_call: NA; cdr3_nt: TGTGCCACAAAGGGTACTAGCACAGATACGCAGTATTTT; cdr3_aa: CATKGTSTDTQYF
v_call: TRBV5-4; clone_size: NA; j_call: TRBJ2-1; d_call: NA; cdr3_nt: TGTGCCAGCAGCTTGGTACTCGGTCAGGGGCTACCAACCTACAATGAGCAGTTCTTC; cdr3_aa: CASSLVLGQGLPTYNEQFF
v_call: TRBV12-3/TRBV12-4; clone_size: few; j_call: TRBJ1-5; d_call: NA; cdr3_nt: TGTGCCAGCAGCGAGAGGAAACATAGCAATCAGCCCCAGCATTTT; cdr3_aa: CASSERKHSNQPQHF
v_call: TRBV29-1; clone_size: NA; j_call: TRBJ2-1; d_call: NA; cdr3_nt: TGCAGCGTTGAGAGAGGGGTCGGCAATGAGCAGTTCTTC; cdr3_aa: CSVERGVGNEQFF
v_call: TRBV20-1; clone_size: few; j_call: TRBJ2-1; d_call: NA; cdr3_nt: TGCAGTGCGGGCGCAAGCTCCTACAATGAGCAGTTCTTC; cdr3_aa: CSAGASSYNEQFF
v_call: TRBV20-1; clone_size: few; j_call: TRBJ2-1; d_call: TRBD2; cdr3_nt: TGCAGTGCTAGGGCAGGGGGACTAGCGGGTTTAGATGAGCAGTTCTTC; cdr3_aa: CSARAGGLAGLDEQFF
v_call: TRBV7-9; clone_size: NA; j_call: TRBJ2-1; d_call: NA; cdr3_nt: TGTGCCAGCAGCTTATCTGGCCCTTCGGCCTACAATGAGCAGTTCTTC; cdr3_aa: CASSLSGPSAYNEQFF
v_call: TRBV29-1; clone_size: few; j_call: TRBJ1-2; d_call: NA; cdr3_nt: TGCAGCGTTGGAGGCAGTCTAAACTATGGCTACACCTTC; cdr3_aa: CSVGGSLNYGYTF
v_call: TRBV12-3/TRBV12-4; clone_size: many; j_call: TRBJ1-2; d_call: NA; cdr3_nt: TGTGCCAGCAGTACAAATTACTATGGCTACACCTTC; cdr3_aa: CASSTNYYGYTF
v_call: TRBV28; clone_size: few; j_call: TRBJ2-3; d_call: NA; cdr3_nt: TGTGCCAGCAGCTCACCAAGAGCGGGTCATTACACAGATACGCAGTATTTT; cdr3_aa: CASSSPRAGHYTDTQYF
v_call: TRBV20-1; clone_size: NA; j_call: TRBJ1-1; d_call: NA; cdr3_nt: TGCAGTGCTAGGCGGGTACTCTACCCGGGCACTGAAGCTTTCTTT; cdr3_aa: CSARRVLYPGTEAFF
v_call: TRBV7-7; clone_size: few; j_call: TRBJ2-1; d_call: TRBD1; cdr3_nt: TGTGCCAGCAGCCGAGGACAGGGGCTGTACAATGAGCAGTTCTTC; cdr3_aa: CASSRGQGLYNEQFF
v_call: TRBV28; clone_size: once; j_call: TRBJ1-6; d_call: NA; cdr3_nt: TGTGCCAGCAGTTTAAGGGGGGCCTATAATTCACCCCTCCACTTT; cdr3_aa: CASSLRGAYNSPLHF
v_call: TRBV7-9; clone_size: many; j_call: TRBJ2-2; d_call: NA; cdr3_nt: TGTGCCAGCAGCTTGGCCGGGGCCACCGGGGAGCTGTTTTTT; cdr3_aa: CASSLAGATGELFF
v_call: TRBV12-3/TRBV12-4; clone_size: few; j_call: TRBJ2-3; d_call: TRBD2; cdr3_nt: TGTGCCAGCAGTTCCCTAGCGGGAGCGTCGGATACGCAGTATTTT; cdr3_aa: CASSSLAGASDTQYF
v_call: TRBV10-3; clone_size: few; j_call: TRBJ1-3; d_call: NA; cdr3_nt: TGTGCCATCAGTGAACAGGGTCGCAGGGATGGAAACACCATATATTTT; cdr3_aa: CAISEQGRRDGNTIYF
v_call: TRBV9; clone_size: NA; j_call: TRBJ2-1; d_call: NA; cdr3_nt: TGTGCCAGCAGCGTAGCGCCGGGGTCACCGTATGAGCAGTTCTTC; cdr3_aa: CASSVAPGSPYEQFF
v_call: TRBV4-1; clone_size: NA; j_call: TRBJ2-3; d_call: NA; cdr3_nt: TGCGCCAGCAGCCTACAGGTCTGGGATACGCAGTATTTT; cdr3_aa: CASSLQVWDTQYF
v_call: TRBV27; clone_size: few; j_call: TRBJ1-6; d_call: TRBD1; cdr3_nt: TGTGCCAGCAGTTTAGGGTTAGGGGGCTACAATTCACCCCTCCACTTT; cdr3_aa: CASSLGLGGYNSPLHF
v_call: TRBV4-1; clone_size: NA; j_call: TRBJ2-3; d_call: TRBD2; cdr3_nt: TGCGCCAGCAGCCTTAGCGGGGGAGACACAGATACGCAGTATTTT; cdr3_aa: CASSLSGGDTDTQYF
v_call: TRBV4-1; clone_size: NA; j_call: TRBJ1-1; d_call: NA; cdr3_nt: TGCGCCAGCAGCCAAGGGGGGACGGGGGTGAGCACTGAAGCTTTCTTT; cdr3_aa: CASSQGGTGVSTEAFF
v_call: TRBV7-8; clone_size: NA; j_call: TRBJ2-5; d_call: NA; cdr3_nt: TGTGCCAGCAGCTTATTTTCTGGAAAAGAGGGGGAGACCCAGTACTTC; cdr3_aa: CASSLFSGKEGETQYF
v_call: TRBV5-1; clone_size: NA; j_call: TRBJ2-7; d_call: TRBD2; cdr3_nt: TGCGCCAGCAGCTTAACTAGCGGGATATTAAGCGGGGAGTACTTC; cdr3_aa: CASSLTSGILSGEYF
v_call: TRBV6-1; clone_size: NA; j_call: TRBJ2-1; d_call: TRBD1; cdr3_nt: TGTGCCAGCAGCCCCGACAGGGGACCTGAGCAGTTCTTC; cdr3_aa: CASSPDRGPEQFF
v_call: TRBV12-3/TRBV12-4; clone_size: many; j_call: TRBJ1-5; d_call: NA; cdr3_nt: TGTGCCAGCAGTTCTCTGCTCAATCAGCCCCAGCATTTT; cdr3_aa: CASSSLLNQPQHF
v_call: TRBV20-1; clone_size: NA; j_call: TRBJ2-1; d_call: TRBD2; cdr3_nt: TGCAGTGCGTCTAGCGGGAGGTACAATGAGCAGTTCTTC; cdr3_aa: CSASSGRYNEQFF
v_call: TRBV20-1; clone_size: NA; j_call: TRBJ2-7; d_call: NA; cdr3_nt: TGCAGTGCACTGCCAGGGGGGAGCTCCTACGAGCAGTACTTC; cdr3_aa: CSALPGGSSYEQYF
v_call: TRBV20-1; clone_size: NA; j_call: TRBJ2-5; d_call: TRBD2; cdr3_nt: TGCAGTGCTACCGCCTCCTACCGAGCGGGGTCCCACCAAGAGACCCAGTACTTC; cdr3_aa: CSATASYRAGSHQETQYF
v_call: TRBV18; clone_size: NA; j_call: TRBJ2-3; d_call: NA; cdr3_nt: TGTGCCAGCTCACCACGCCGGGCGGACCTTAGCACAGATACGCAGTATTTT; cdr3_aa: CASSPRRADLSTDTQYF
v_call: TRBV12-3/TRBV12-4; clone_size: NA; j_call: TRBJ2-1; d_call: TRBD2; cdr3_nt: TGTGCCAGCAGTCTAGCGGGATCTCGGTACAATGAGCAGTTCTTC; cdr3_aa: CASSLAGSRYNEQFF
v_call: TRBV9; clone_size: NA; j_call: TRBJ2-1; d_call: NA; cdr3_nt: TGTGCCAGCAGCTTCCACATGGAGGGTGTCTACAATGAGCAGTTCTTC; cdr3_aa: CASSFHMEGVYNEQFF
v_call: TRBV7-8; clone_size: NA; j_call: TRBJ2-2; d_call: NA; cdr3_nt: TGTGCCAGCAGCCCCCGGGACCAAAACACCGGGGAGCTGTTTTTT; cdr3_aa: CASSPRDQNTGELFF
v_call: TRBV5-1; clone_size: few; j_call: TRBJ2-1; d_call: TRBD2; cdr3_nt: TGCGCCAGCAGCTCCTCCGGGACTAGAAACAATGAGCAGTTCTTC; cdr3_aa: CASSSSGTRNNEQFF
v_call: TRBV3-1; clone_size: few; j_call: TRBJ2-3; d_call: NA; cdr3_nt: TGTGCCAGCAGCCAAGAGGGCCGGGGTACGCAGTATTTT; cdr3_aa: CASSQEGRGTQYF
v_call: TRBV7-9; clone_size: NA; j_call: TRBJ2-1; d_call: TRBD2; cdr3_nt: TGTGCCAGCAGCTTAGAGTTAGCGGGTCTGGCACGGAATGAGCAGTTCTTC; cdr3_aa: CASSLELAGLARNEQFF
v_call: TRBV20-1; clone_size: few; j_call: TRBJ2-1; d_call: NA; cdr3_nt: TGCAGTGGGCGGGACTACAATGAGCAGTTCTTC; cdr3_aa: CSGRDYNEQFF
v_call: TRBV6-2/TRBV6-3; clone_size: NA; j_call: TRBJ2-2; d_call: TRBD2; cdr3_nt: TGTGCCGCCCAGCAAGCCCCTCGGACTAGCACCGGGGAGCTGTTTTTT; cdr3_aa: CAAQQAPRTSTGELFF
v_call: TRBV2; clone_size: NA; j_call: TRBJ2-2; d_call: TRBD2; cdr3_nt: TGTGCCAGCAGTGGTGGTAGCGGGGGGCTCTGGGAGCTGTTTTTT; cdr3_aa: CASSGGSGGLWELFF
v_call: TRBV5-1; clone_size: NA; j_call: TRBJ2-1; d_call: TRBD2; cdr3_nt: TGCGCCAGCAGCTTGGGGCTAGCGGGAGTTTCGAACAATGAGCAGTTCTTC; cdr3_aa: CASSLGLAGVSNNEQFF
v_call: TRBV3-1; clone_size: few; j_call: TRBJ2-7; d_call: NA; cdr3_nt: TGTGCCAGCAGCCAACCGGGACACGGCTACGAGCAGTACTTC; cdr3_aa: CASSQPGHGYEQYF
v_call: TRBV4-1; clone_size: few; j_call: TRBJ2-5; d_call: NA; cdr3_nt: TGCGCCAGCAGCCTCCATGGGACGCCCCAAGAGACCCAGTACTTC; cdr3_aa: CASSLHGTPQETQYF
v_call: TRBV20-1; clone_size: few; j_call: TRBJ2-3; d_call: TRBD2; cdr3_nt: TGCAGTGCTAGACCCCTGACTAGCGGGAGCACAGATACGCAGTATTTT; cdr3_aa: CSARPLTSGSTDTQYF
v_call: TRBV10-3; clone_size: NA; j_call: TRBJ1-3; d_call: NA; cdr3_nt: TGTGCCATCCACGGACAGCAACTATCTGGAAACACCATATATTTT; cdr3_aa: CAIHGQQLSGNTIYF
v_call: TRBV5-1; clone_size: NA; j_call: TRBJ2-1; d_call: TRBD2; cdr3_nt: TGCGCCAGCAGCCTCCAGCGGGAGATACCCAATGAGCAGTTCTTC; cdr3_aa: CASSLQREIPNEQFF
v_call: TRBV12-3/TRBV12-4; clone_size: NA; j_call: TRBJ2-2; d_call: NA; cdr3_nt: TGTGCCAGCAGTTTAACCCCAGGGGCCAACACCGGGGAGCTGTTTTTT; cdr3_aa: CASSLTPGANTGELFF